This T cell receptor beta chain was documented in a study of blood T cell repertoires in COVID-19 (TCRdb year 2020). As for the study more broadly: Samples from collaborators originated in the United States, Italy and Spain and spanned both the acute and convalescent phases of COVID-19. The prospective study material was composed of cDNA or gDNA derived from T cells, B-cell-depleted T cells, or PBMCs. The dataset comprised deeply sampled blood TCRbeta repertoires from subjects exposed to, actively infected with, or recovered from COVID-19. The repertoires were made available in a free public database intended to serve as a resource for research on the immune response to SARS-CoV-2. The samples were drawn from the first 160 participants of the ongoing ImmuneRACE study and from 1,254 subjects provided by 6 global collaborators. Sample metadata almost always included a de-identified subject ID, COVID-19 status, age in years and sex. Where HLA class I and class II types were available, the types were taken from metadata supplied by the sample provider, not from assay-based typing. Study-wide findings and limitations: The quantity of clinical and demographic metadata differed by source and by participant and was supplied without curation.

The immunoSEQ Assay, a bias-controlled multiplex PCR, was used to amplify TCRbeta CDR3 regions from genomic DNA. Regarding the original processing steps: The number of nucleated cells in each sample was estimated from the amplification of reference gene primers within the assay. Sequence reads were collapsed and filtered to measure the absolute abundance of every unique TCRbeta CDR3 rearrangement. For each sample, productive Simpson clonality was calculated by taking the square root of Simpson's diversity index across productive rearrangements. Not all clones reach the TCRdb copy of this immuneACCESS table, which keeps in-frame sequences only. Checked studies attribute under half of the gap to unresolved V genes and leave the rest unexplained. V and J calls and clone size are as listed in that table; D and trimming were resolved from the DNA. The sample table contains some 150,000 clones; only one count was recorded for roughly 78% of them. Under 2% of the sample rests with the top ten.

Each collaborating institution followed its own protocols to collect whole blood in K2EDTA tubes. For TCRbeta analysis, collaborator samples were shipped as frozen whole blood, as isolated PBMCs, or as DNA extracted from either sample type. Concerning this clone itself: Which antigen it targets is not known. Base qualities are not at hand, and no much larger clone is one base apart.

The source of this sequence is an elderly man with acute or convalescent COVID-19. Sequenced input: peripheral blood.

The DNA reads as follows: TGCGCCAGCAGCCAAACTCAGGTGGAAAATGAAAAACTGTTTTTT. Translated, it gives CASSQTQVENEKLFF. The rearrangement combines TRBV4-1 with TRBJ1-4, with the D gene uncertain. The germline V gene sets CDR1 to MGHRA and CDR2 to YSYEKL. From the cysteine through the phenylalanine, the CDR3 covers 15 amino acids. The read is trimmed to its CDR3 DNA, 45 bases read in frame from base 1. V and J are truncated by 2 bases and 5 bases respectively, leaving an intervening sequence of 12 bases.